The clone carrying this TCR beta chain came up once. Trimming left V 4 bases short and J 1 base short, with 9 bases between. CDR3 length equals 14 residues. The germline V gene has CDR1 SGDLS and CDR2 YYNGEE. This sample stems from a study of blood T cell repertoires in COVID-19. Profiled with immunoSEQ multiplex PCR; TCRdb holds only in-frame clones, not every one. The repertoire holds approximately 240,000 clones, with approximately 84% as singletons. The gene calls are TRBV9 and TRBJ1-3; D perhaps matches TRBD1 (6 bases). This clonotype was obtained from a man aged 50 to 59 with acute or convalescent COVID-19. What was sequenced was peripheral blood. CDR3 nucleotides: TGTGCCAGCAGCACAGGGTATTCTGGAAACACCATATATTTT. It is translated as CASSTGYSGNTIYF.